This TCR beta chain was profiled in a study of cytomegalovirus exposure and HLA in healthy donors. The study's findings and limits: In a later analysis, HLA-associated TCR beta chains were more clonally expanded than equally common others.

A remark on this clone: Its specificity is not known.

Per germline, CDR1 WNHNN and CDR2 SYGVQD (reference sequence). This CDR3 region has 13 residues. Trimming removed 10 bases from V and 3 bases from J, with 16 bases in between. The PCR was carried out with 60 Vbeta primers and 13 Jbeta primers. The data were produced by immunoSEQ multiplex PCR, yet TCRdb's version contains in-frame clones alone and is incomplete. In all, the sample yields about 200,000 clones. The V and J genes are TRBV10-1 and TRBJ2-7; a weak D match, TRBD2 (6 bases). The source is a woman in her 30s in good health and CMV-seropositive. The sample consisted of PBMCs. The CDR3 bases are TGCGCCATCCGACCTTCCGGGAGCTACGAGCAGTACTTC. Its translation: CAIRPSGSYEQYF.